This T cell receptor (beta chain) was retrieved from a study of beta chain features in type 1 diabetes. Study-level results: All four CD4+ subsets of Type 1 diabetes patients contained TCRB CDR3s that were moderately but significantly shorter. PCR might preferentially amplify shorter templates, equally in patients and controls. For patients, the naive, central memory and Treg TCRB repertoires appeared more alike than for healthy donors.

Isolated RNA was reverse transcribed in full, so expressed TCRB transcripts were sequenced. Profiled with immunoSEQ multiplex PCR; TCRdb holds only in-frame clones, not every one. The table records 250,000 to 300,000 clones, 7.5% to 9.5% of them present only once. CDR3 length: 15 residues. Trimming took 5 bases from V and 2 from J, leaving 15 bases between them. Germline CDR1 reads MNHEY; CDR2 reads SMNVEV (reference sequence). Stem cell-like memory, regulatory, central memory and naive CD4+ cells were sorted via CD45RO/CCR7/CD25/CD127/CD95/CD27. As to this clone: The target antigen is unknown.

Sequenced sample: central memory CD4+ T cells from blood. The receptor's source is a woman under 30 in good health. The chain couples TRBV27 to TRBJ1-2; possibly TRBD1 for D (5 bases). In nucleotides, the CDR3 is TGTGCCAGCAGTCAATTCCCGACAGACAACTATGGCTACACCTTC. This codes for CASSQFPTDNYGYTF.